This T cell receptor beta chain was recorded in a study of T cell changes during pregnancy in multiple sclerosis. Clones were sequenced by immunoSEQ multiplex PCR, and TCRdb holds only the in-frame ones, with some missing. The data show 15,000 to 20,000 clones, approximately 85% seen once. Source: CD8+ T cells from peripheral blood mononuclear cells, taken in the second trimester of pregnancy. This TCR derives from a female donor in good health, enrolled as a control in a pregnancy study.

Here the CDR3 DNA reads TGCGCCAGCAGCCAAACAGGGCAGGCGACTGAAGCTTTCTTT. Translating it yields CASSQTGQATEAFF. The chain is built from TRBV4-1 and TRBJ1-1, with D possibly matching TRBD1 (6 bases). From germline, CDR1 is MGHRA and CDR2 YSYEKL. The CDR3 extends over 14 amino acids. V lost 2 bases and J 5 bases, leaving 12 bases between the germline ends.